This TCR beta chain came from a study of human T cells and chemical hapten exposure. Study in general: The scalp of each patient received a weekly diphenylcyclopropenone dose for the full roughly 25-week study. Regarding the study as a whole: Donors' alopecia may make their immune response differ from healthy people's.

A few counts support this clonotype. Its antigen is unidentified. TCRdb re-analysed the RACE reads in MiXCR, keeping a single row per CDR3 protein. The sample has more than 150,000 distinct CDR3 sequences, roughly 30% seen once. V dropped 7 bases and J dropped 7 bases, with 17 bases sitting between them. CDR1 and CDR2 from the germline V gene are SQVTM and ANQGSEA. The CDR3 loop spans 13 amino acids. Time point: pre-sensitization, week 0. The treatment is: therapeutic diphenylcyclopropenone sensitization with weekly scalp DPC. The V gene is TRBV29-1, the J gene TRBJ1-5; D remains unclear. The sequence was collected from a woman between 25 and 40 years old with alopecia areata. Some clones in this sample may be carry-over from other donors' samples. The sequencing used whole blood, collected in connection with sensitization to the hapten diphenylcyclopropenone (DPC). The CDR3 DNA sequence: TGCAGCGCCCGGGAGGCGGAGGGACAGCCCCAGCATTTT. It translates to CSAREAEGQPQHF.